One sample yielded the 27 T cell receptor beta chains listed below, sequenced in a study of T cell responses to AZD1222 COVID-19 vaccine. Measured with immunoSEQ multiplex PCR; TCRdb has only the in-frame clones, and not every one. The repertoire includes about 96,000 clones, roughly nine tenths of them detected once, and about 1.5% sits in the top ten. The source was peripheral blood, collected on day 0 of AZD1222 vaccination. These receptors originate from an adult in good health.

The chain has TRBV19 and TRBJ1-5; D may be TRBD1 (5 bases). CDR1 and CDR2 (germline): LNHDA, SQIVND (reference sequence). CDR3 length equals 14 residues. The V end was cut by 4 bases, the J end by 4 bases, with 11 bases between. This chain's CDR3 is CASSNPGRNQPQHF. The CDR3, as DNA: TGTGCCAGTAGTAACCCAGGGCGGAATCAGCCCCAGCATTTT.

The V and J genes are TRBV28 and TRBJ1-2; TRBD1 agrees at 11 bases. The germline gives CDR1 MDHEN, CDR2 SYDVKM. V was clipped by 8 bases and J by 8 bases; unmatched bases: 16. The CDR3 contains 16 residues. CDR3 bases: TGTGCCAGCGGCTTATTGGCGGACAGGGGGCTTGGGGGCTACACCTTC. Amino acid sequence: CASGLLADRGLGGYTF.

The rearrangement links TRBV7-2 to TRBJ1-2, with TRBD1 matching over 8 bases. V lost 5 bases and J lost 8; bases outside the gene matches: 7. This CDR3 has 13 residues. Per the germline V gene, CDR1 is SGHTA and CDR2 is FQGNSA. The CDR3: CASSQQGVEGYTF. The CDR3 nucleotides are TGTGCCAGCAGCCAACAGGGGGTGGAAGGCTACACCTTC.

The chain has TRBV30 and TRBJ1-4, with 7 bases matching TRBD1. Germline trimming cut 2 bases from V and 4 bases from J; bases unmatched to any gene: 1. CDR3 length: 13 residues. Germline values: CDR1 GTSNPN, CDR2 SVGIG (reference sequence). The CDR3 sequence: CAWSQGGNEKLFF. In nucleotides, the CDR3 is TGTGCCTGGAGTCAGGGGGGTAATGAAAAACTGTTTTTT.

CDR3 residues: CASSYRKTGANVLTF. The CDR3 nucleotides are TGTGCCAGCAGCTATCGTAAGACTGGGGCCAACGTCCTGACTTTC. The rearrangement links TRBV7-9 to TRBJ2-6; the D is unclear. CDR3 length equals 15 residues. In germline, CDR1 is SEHNR, CDR2 FQNEAQ (reference sequence). V was cut by 4 bases and J by 2 bases, with 9 bases left in between.

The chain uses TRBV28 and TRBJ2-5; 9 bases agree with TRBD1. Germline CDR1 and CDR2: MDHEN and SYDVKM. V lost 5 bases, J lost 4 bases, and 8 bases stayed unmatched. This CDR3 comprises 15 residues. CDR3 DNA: TGTGCCAGCAGTGGCGGGACAGGGACGATAGAGACCCAGTACTTC. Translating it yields CASSGGTGTIETQYF.

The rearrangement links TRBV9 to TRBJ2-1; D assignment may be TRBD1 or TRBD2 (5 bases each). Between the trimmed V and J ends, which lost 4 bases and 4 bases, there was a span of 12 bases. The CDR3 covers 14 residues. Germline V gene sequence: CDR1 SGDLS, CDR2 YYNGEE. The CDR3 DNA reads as TGTGCCAGCAGCCCCGGGACGGAGTACAATGAGCAGTTCTTC. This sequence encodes CASSPGTEYNEQFF. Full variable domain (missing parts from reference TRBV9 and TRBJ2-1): DSGVTQTPKHLITATGQRVTLRCSPRSGDLSVYWYQQSLDQGLQFLIQYYNGEERAKGNILERFSAQQFPDLHSELNLSSLELGDSALYFCASSPGTEYNEQFFGPGTRLTVL.

This CDR3 is CASSQETVDVGWGNSPLHF. The CDR3 DNA reads TGTGCCAGCAGCCAAGAAACGGTGGACGTGGGATGGGGCAATTCACCCCTCCACTTT. This chain connects TRBV4-2 to TRBJ1-6; D might be TRBD1 (5 bases). V lost 0 bases, J lost 7 bases, and 22 bases lay in between. The CDR3 is made up of 19 amino acids. Germline V gene data show CDR1 as LGHNA and CDR2 as YNFKEQ.

The CDR3 region is CASSREKGQGPSGYTF. The DNA of the CDR3 is TGTGCCAGCAGCCGGGAGAAGGGACAGGGTCCTTCTGGCTACACCTTC. The chain uses TRBV5-4 and TRBJ1-2, with 9 bases aligning to TRBD1. The CDR3 runs 16 residues. J gave up 7 bases and V 4 bases, and 14 bases lay outside the gene matches. Germline V CDR1 and CDR2: SGHNT, YYREEE (reference sequence).

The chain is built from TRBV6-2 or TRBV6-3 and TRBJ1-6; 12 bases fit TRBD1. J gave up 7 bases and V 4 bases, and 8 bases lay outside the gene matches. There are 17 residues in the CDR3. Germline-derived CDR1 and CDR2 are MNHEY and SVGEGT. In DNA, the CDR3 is TGTGCCAGCAGTTCCCGGGACAGGGGGCGGTTAAATTCACCCCTCCACTTT. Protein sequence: CASSSRDRGRLNSPLHF.

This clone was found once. This chain's CDR3 is CASSLRLGTQYF. The CDR3 nucleotides read TGTGCCAGCAGCTTAAGGCTAGGGACGCAGTATTTT. V is TRBV7-9 and J is TRBJ2-3, with D hard to call. Trimming took 2 bases from V and 9 from J, leaving 9 bases between them. The CDR3 is made up of 12 amino acids. Germline values: CDR1 SEHNR, CDR2 FQNEAQ (reference sequence).

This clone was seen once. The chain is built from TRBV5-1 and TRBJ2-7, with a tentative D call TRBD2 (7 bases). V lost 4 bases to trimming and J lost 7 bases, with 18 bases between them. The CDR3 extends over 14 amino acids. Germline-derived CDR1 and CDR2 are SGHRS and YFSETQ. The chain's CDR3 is CASSPTAGAPEQYF. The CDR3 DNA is TGCGCCAGCAGCCCCACGGCGGGGGCGCCTGAGCAGTACTTC.

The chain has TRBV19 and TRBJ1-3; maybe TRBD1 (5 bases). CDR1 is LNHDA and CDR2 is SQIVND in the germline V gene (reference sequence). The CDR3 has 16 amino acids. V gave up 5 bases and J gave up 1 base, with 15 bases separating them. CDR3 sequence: CASSAQGGASGNTIYF. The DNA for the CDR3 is TGTGCCAGTAGTGCGCAAGGCGGGGCTTCTGGAAACACCATATATTTT.

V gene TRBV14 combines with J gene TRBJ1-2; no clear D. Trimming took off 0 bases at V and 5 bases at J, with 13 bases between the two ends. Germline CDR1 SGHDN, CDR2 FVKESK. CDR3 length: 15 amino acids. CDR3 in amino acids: CASSQDQAAVYGYTF. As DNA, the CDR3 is TGTGCCAGCAGCCAAGATCAGGCGGCAGTGTATGGCTACACCTTC.

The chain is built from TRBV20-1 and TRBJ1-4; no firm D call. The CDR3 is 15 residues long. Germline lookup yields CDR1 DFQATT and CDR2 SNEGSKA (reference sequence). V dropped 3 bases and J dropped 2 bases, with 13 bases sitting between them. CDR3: CSASFWTGTNEKLFF. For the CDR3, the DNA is TGCAGTGCTAGTTTTTGGACGGGGACTAATGAAAAACTGTTTTTT.

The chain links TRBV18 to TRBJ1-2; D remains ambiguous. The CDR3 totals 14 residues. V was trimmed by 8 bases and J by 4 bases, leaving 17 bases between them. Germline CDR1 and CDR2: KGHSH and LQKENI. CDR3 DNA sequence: TGTGCCAGCGAAGGGCCTCTCCCTGTCTATGGCTACACCTTC. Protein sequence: CASEGPLPVYGYTF.

CDR3 DNA sequence: TGTGCCAGTAGGAGGACAGTCCAGAGCTCTGGGGCCAACGTCCTGACTTTC. Its protein product is CASRRTVQSSGANVLTF. The chain uses TRBV19 and TRBJ2-6; the D gene is possibly TRBD1 (6 bases). The germline V and J ends were trimmed by 6 bases and 0 bases, with 15 bases remaining between them. The germline V gene has CDR1 LNHDA and CDR2 SQIVND (reference sequence). The CDR3 has 17 amino acids.

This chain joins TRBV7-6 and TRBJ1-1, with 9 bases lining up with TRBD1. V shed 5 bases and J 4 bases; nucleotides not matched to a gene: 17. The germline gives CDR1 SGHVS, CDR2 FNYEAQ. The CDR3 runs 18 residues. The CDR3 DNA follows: TGTGCCAGCAGCCCCCGGACAGGGGTCGGTAGACTGGGCACTGAAGCTTTCTTT. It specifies CASSPRTGVGRLGTEAFF.

CDR3 nucleotide sequence: TGTGCCAGCAGTGAAGGCGCAGACGGGGTCTACGAGCAGTACTTC. Translation: CASSEGADGVYEQYF. This chain uses TRBV6-1 with TRBJ2-7, with D perhaps matching TRBD2 (5 bases). Germline CDR1 and CDR2: MNHNS and SASEGT. The CDR3 runs to 15 residues. Trimming took 1 base from V and 3 from J, leaving 13 bases between them.

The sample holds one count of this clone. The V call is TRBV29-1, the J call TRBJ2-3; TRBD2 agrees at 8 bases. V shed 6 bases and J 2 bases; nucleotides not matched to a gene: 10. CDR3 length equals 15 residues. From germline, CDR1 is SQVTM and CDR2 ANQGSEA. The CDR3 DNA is TGCAGCGTCGCAGTAGCGGGGAGCTCCACAGATACGCAGTATTTT. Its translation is CSVAVAGSSTDTQYF.

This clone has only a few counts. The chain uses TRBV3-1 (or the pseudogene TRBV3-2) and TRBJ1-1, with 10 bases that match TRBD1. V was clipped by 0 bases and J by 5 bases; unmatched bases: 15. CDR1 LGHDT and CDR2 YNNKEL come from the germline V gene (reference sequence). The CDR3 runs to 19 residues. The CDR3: CASSQDWGWETGGFTEAFF. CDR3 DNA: TGTGCCAGCAGCCAAGATTGGGGTTGGGAGACAGGGGGCTTTACTGAAGCTTTCTTT.

The CDR3 nucleotides read TGTGCCAGTAGTATCCCCCAGGGACAGGGGGCTACTGGGGCCAACGTCCTGACTTTC. As protein: CASSIPQGQGATGANVLTF. The chain has TRBV19 and TRBJ2-6; 12 positions agree with TRBD1. Germline CDR1 is LNHDA and CDR2 is SQIVND (reference sequence). Trimming cost V 3 bases and J 2 bases; bases outside gene matches: 8. This CDR3 is 19 amino acids long.

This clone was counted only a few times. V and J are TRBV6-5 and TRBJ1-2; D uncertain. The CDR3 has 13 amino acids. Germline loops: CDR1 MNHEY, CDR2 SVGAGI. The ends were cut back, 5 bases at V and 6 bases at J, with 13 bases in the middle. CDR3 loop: CASSLQPTHGYTF. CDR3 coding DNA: TGTGCCAGCAGTCTCCAGCCTACGCATGGCTACACCTTC.

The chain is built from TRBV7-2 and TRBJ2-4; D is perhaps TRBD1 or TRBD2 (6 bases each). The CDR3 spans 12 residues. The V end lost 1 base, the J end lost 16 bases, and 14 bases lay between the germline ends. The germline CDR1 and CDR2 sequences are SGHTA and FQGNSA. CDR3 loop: CASSLGFGGPYF. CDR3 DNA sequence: TGTGCCAGCAGCTTAGGTTTCGGGGGCCCTTACTTC. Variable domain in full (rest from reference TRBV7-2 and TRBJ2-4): GAGVSQSPSNKVTEKGKDVELRCDPISGHTALYWYRQSLGQGLEFLIYFQGNSAPDKSGLPSDRFSAERTGGSVSTLTIQRTQQEDSAVYLCASSLGFGGPYFGAGTRLSVL.

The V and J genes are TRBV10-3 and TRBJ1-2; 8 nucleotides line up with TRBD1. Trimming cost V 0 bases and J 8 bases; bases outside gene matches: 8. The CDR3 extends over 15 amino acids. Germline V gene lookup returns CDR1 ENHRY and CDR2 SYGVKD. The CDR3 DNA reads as TGTGCCATCAGTGAGTCCCGGACAGGGAGTGACGGCTACACCTTC. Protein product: CAISESRTGSDGYTF.

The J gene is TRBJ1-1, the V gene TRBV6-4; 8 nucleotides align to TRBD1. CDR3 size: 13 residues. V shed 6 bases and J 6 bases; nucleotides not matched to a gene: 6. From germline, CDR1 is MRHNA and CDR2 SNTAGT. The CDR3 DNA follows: TGTGCCAGCAGCCCTGACAGGGGCTCTGAAGCTTTCTTT. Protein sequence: CASSPDRGSEAFF.

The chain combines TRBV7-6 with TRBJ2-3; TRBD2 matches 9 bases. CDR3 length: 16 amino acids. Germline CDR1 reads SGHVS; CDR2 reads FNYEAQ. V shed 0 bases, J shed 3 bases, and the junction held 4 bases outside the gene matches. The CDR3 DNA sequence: TGTGCCAGCAGCTTAGCCCCTAGCGGGGCAACAGATACGCAGTATTTT. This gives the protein CASSLAPSGATDTQYF. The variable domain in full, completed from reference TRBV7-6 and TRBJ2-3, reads GAGVSQSPRYKVTKRGQDVALRCDPISGHVSLYWYRQALGQGPEFLTYFNYEAQQDKSGLPNDRFSAERPEGSISTLTIQRTEQRDSAMYRCASSLAPSGATDTQYFGPGTRLTVL.